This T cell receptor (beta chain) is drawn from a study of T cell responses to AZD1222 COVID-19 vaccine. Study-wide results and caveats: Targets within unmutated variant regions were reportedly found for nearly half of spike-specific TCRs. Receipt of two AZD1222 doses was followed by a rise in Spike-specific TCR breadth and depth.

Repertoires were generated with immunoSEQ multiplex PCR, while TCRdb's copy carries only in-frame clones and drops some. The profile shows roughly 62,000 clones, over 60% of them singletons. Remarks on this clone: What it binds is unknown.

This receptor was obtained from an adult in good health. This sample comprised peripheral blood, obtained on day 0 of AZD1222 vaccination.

CDR3 amino acids: CASNPDLEGSPLHF. For the CDR3, the DNA is TGCGCCAGCAACCCGGACCTCGAAGGCTCACCCCTCCACTTT. The chain links TRBV5-1 to TRBJ1-6; D ambiguous. The CDR3 has 14 amino acids. Trimming left V 6 bases short and J 10 bases short, with 17 bases between. Per the germline V gene, CDR1 is SGHRS and CDR2 is YFSETQ.